These 17 T cell receptor beta chains were all obtained from the same sample, sequenced in a study of cytomegalovirus exposure and HLA in healthy donors. 13 Jbeta primers and 60 Vbeta primers were used for the PCR. TCRdb's table, derived via immunoSEQ multiplex PCR, lists solely in-frame clones and lacks some. The data show around 180,000 clones, with around 81% seen just once and 1.5% to 2% held by the top ten. Sequenced: PBMCs. Every receptor here comes from a man aged 18 to 30 in good health and CMV-seronegative.

The V gene is TRBV6-5, the J gene TRBJ1-2, with TRBD1 identical over 7 bases. The CDR3 is 13 residues long. Trimming at V came to 5 bases and at J to 7 bases, leaving 7 bases not matched to a gene. Germline CDR1 MNHEY, CDR2 SVGAGI. This chain's CDR3 is CASSPPGGPGYTF. DNA for the CDR3: TGTGCCAGCAGTCCCCCAGGGGGGCCTGGCTACACCTTC.

The chain couples TRBV27 to TRBJ1-5, with D possibly TRBD1 on 6 matching bases. Germline assignment: CDR1 MNHEY and CDR2 SMNVEV (reference sequence). There are 14 residues in the CDR3. The V end lost 6 bases, the J end lost 2 bases, and 11 bases lay between the germline ends. The CDR3 DNA follows: TGTGCCAGCAGCCACAGGGCGGGCAATCAGCCCCAGCATTTT. Its protein is CASSHRAGNQPQHF.

The chain employs TRBV6-6 and TRBJ1-5, with a possible D match to TRBD1 (5 bases). This CDR3 comprises 14 residues. V was pared by 5 bases and J by 6 bases, with 14 bases between. Per germline, CDR1 MNHNY and CDR2 SVGAGI (reference sequence). The CDR3, as DNA: TGTGCCAGCAGTAAGGGGATCGAGGCTCAGCCCCAGCATTTT. Translated: CASSKGIEAQPQHF.

The chain employs TRBV5-4 and TRBJ1-1; 9 bases agree with TRBD1. The CDR3 is 15 residues long. Trimming removed 2 bases from V and 3 bases from J; junction bases left unmatched: 5. In germline, CDR1 is SGHNT, CDR2 YYREEE (reference sequence). CDR3 sequence (DNA): TGTGCCAGCAGCTTACAGGGGGCTTTAGACACTGAAGCTTTCTTT. As protein: CASSLQGALDTEAFF. Full variable domain (remainder filled in from reference TRBV5-4 and TRBJ1-1): ETGVTQSPTHLIKTRGQQVTLRCSSQSGHNTVSWYQQALGQGPQFIFQYYREEENGRGNFPPRFSGLQFPNYSSELNVNALELDDSALYLCASSLQGALDTEAFFGQGTRLTVV.

The CDR3 nucleotides read TGCGCCAGCAGCGAGCCTCTACAGGGAAACACTGAAGCTTTCTTT. It is translated as CASSEPLQGNTEAFF. The chain links TRBV5-1 to TRBJ1-1; maybe TRBD1 (6 bases). The CDR3 is 15 residues long. The germline CDR1 and CDR2 sequences are SGHRS and YFSETQ. Trimming took off 4 bases at V and 2 bases at J, with 15 bases between the two ends.

The gene calls are TRBV10-3 and TRBJ1-2; 7 bases match TRBD1. V lost 7 bases, J lost 5 bases, and 7 bases stayed unmatched. Per the germline V gene, CDR1 is ENHRY and CDR2 is SYGVKD. The CDR3 is 13 amino acids. CDR3 coding DNA: TGTGCCATCACCGACGGGACAGTATATGGCTACACCTTC. It yields the protein CAITDGTVYGYTF.

The chain links TRBV9 to TRBJ2-7, with 9 bases that match TRBD1. Losses at the gene ends were 2 bases for V and 6 bases for J; bases not matched to a gene: 6. The V gene's germline CDR1 is SGDLS and CDR2 YYNGEE. The CDR3 has 14 residues. The CDR3 bases are TGTGCCAGCAGCGTGTGGACAGGGGAAGGCGAGCAGTACTTC. It translates to CASSVWTGEGEQYF.

Comment on this clone: Within the sample, other DNA sequences also encode this same CDR3. The chain employs TRBV5-1 and TRBJ2-5; 7 bases agree with TRBD2. CDR1 is SGHRS and CDR2 is YFSETQ in the germline V gene. CDR3 length: 13 amino acids. V shed 0 bases, J shed 5 bases, and the junction held 1 base outside the gene matches. CDR3 protein: CASSLAGGETQYF. CDR3 coding DNA: TGCGCCAGCAGCTTGGCCGGGGGGGAGACCCAGTACTTC. Filled out from reference TRBV5-1 and TRBJ2-5, the complete variable domain reads KAGVTQTPRYLIKTRGQQVTLSCSPISGHRSVSWYQQTPGQGLQFLFEYFSETQRNKGNFPGRFSGRQFSNSRSEMNVSTLELGDSALYLCASSLAGGETQYFGPGTRLLVL.

The J gene is TRBJ2-2, the V gene TRBV19; D is undetermined. With 3 bases removed from V and 0 bases from J, the gap between germline ends came to 8 bases. This CDR3 spans 15 amino acids. The germline gives CDR1 LNHDA, CDR2 SQIVND (reference sequence). The CDR3, as DNA: TGTGCCAGTAGTATGCGTTCCTCGAACACCGGGGAGCTGTTTTTT. Encoded protein: CASSMRSSNTGELFF.

The chain links TRBV2 to TRBJ1-5; a weak D match, TRBD1 (6 bases). V was pared by 4 bases and J by 3 bases, with 13 bases between. Germline-derived CDR1 and CDR2 are SNHLY and FYNNEI. This CDR3 region has 15 residues. CDR3 loop: CASSVMGASNQPQHF. In DNA, the CDR3 is TGTGCCAGCAGTGTAATGGGGGCGTCCAATCAGCCCCAGCATTTT.

This rearrangement joins TRBV28 to TRBJ1-2, with TRBD1 identical over 7 bases. The V gene's germline CDR1 is MDHEN and CDR2 SYDVKM. The CDR3 spans 13 residues. V shed 6 bases and J 2 bases; nucleotides not matched to a gene: 3. The CDR3 spells CASRPDRNYGYTF. The CDR3 DNA sequence: TGTGCCAGCAGACCGGACAGGAACTATGGCTACACCTTC.

This clone was seen only a few times. The CDR3 DNA reads TGTGCCAGCAGTGAGGTGGACAGGGGGGTATCCTACAATGAGCAGTTCTTC. The encoded protein is CASSEVDRGVSYNEQFF. This chain connects TRBV6-1 to TRBJ2-1, with 10 bases that match TRBD1. Germline lookup yields CDR1 MNHNS and CDR2 SASEGT. V gave up 3 bases and J gave up 1 base; unmatched junction bases: 6. This CDR3 has 17 residues.

The V and J genes are TRBV2 and TRBJ2-5, with 10 bases that match TRBD2. The CDR3 extends over 14 amino acids. Trimming took 8 bases from V and 5 from J; bases not matched to a gene: 8. The germline CDR1 and CDR2 sequences are SNHLY and FYNNEI. In DNA form, the CDR3 reads TGTGCCAGCCGCCAGCGGGGGGGCATGGAGACCCAGTACTTC. This translates into CASRQRGGMETQYF. Drawing the rest from reference TRBV2 and TRBJ2-5, the complete variable domain is EPEVTQTPSHQVTQMGQEVILRCVPISNHLYFYWYRQILGQKVEFLVSFYNNEISEKSEIFDDQFSVERPDGSNFTLKIRSTKLEDSAMYFCASRQRGGMETQYFGPGTRLLVL.

Details on this clone: Other DNA sequences of this sample code for an identical CDR3. The rearrangement uses TRBV6-5 and TRBJ2-3; unclear D gene. Trimming pared 0 bases from V and 0 bases from J, leaving 4 bases between. Germline CDR1 reads MNHEY; CDR2 reads SVGAGI. The CDR3 totals 14 residues. As DNA, the CDR3 is TGTGCCAGCAGTTACTCGGGCAGCACAGATACGCAGTATTTT. Encoded protein: CASSYSGSTDTQYF.

V and J are TRBV19 and TRBJ2-7; D not certain. Trimming shortened V by 3 bases and J by 0 bases, and 9 bases separated the two germline ends. CDR1 and CDR2 (germline): LNHDA, SQIVND (reference sequence). The CDR3 extends over 14 amino acids. CDR3 sequence (DNA): TGTGCCAGTAGTATTGTCGCGCTCTCCTACGAGCAGTACTTC. Protein sequence: CASSIVALSYEQYF. Full variable domain (remainder filled in from reference TRBV19 and TRBJ2-7): DGGITQSPKYLFRKEGQNVTLSCEQNLNHDAMYWYRQDPGQGLRLIYYSQIVNDFQKGDIAEGYSVSREKKESFPLTVTSAQKNPTAFYLCASSIVALSYEQYFGPGTRLTVT.

The gene calls are TRBV10-2 and TRBJ2-7; D uncertain. Trimming pared 7 bases from V and 3 bases from J, leaving 10 bases between. Germline CDR1 and CDR2: WSHSY and SAAADI. The CDR3 covers 12 residues. CDR3 bases: TGCGCCAGCAAACAGAAAGACTACGAGCAGTACTTC. It translates to CASKQKDYEQYF.

The chain joins TRBV28 to TRBJ1-4, with D uncertain. Germline V gene lookup returns CDR1 MDHEN and CDR2 SYDVKM. Trimming took 6 bases from V and 8 from J, leaving 10 bases between them. The CDR3 is 12 residues long. This chain's CDR3 is CASRLRREKLFF. The CDR3 DNA follows: TGTGCCAGCAGACTCCGCCGAGAAAAACTGTTTTTT.